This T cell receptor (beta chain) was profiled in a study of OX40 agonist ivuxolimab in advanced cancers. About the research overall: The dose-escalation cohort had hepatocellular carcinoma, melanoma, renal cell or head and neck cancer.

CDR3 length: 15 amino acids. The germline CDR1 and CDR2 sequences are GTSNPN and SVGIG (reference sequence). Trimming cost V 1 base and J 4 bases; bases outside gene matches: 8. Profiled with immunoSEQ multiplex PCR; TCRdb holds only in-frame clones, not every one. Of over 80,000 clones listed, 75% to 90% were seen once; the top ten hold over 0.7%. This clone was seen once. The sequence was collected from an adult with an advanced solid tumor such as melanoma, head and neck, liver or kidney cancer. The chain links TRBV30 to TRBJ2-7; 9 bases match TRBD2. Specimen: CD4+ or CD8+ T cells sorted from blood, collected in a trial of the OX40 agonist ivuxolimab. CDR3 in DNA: TGTGCCTGGAGTGACGGGGCGGGGGGGCCGTACGAGCAGTACTTC. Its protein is CAWSDGAGGPYEQYF.